The clone carrying this T cell receptor beta chain has at least ten counts. Using unique molecular identifiers, the investigators prepared the TCRbeta library. TCRdb itself ran the PCR reads through MiXCR, one entry per CDR3 protein. The repertoire holds hundreds of thousands of distinct CDR3 sequences, with around 12% as singletons. V was clipped by 3 bases and J by 3 bases; unmatched bases: 7. Per the germline V gene, CDR1 is SGHDN and CDR2 is FVKESK. The CDR3 runs 16 residues. This sample stems from a study of T-cell reconstitution after alpha-beta-depleted transplantation in children. This TCR derives from a human donor who donated a stem cell graft to a child with acute lymphoblastic leukemia. This sequence joins TRBV14 and TRBJ2-3; 9 bases fit TRBD1. Specimen: PBMCs from the stem cell graft donor, collected from the stem cell graft. CDR3: CASSQLGQGITDTQYF. In DNA form, the CDR3 reads TGTGCCAGCAGCCAGTTGGGACAGGGTATTACAGATACGCAGTATTTT.